These 5 T cell receptor beta chains were all obtained from the same sample, sequenced in a study of beta chain features in type 1 diabetes. Antigens of these TCRs are unknown. The entirety of the isolated RNA underwent reverse transcription, so expressed TCRB transcripts were sequenced. Clones were sequenced by immunoSEQ multiplex PCR, and TCRdb holds only the in-frame ones, with some missing. The table has around 280,000 clones, over 12% seen once. Study-wide points: All four CD4+ subsets of Type 1 diabetes patients contained TCRB CDR3s that were moderately but significantly shorter.

Input material: naive CD4+ T cells from blood. All receptors come from a man aged 18 to 29 with type 1 diabetes.

The V call is TRBV7-2, the J call TRBJ1-4; weak D call: TRBD1 (6 bases). The V end was cut by 2 bases, the J end by 8 bases, with 6 bases between. The germline V gene encodes CDR1 SGHTA and CDR2 FQGNSA. The CDR3 runs 12 residues. The DNA for the CDR3 is TGTGCCAGCAGCTTAACAGGGGAAAAACTGTTTTTT. Protein: CASSLTGEKLFF.

The V and J genes are TRBV11-2 and TRBJ2-3; 8 bases are a match to TRBD1. Germline V lookup: CDR1 SGHAT, CDR2 FQNNGV. V shed 5 bases and J 5 bases; nucleotides not matched to a gene: 12. The CDR3 sequence is 16 residues long. CDR3 in DNA: TGTGCCAGCAGCCCATACAGGGGGGAGGATAGAGATACGCAGTATTTT. Translation gives CASSPYRGEDRDTQYF.

The rearrangement uses TRBV4-3 and TRBJ2-5; 7 bases match TRBD2. Germline V gives CDR1 LGHNA, CDR2 YSLEER. With V trimmed by 1 base and J by 5 bases, 10 bases remained unmatched. The CDR3 contains 16 residues. The chain's CDR3 is CASSQGTPGGRETQYF. In DNA form, the CDR3 reads TGCGCCAGCAGCCAAGGAACTCCGGGGGGACGGGAGACCCAGTACTTC.

This clone was seen more than once but under ten times. This chain connects TRBV5-4 to TRBJ2-5, with 8 bases lining up with TRBD2. After removal of 1 base from V and 1 base from J, the junction contained 3 bases not matched to a gene. The CDR3 covers 15 residues. Looked up from germline, CDR1 is SGHNT and CDR2 is YYREEE (reference sequence). Written as DNA, the CDR3 is TGTGCCAGCAGCTTGCCCCTAGCGGGCCAAGAGACCCAGTACTTC. Encoded protein: CASSLPLAGQETQYF.

This clone was observed a few times. The V gene is TRBV28, the J gene TRBJ1-2; no clear D. Germline V lookup: CDR1 MDHEN, CDR2 SYDVKM. The CDR3 runs 13 residues. Trimming took off 4 bases at V and 8 bases at J, with 14 bases between the two ends. The CDR3 DNA is TGTGCCAGCAGTTCAATCCTTATGCGAGGCTACACCTTC. It is translated as CASSSILMRGYTF.